This T cell receptor beta chain was recovered during a study of T cell repertoires in cytomegalovirus infection. On this clonotype: The antigen is not known.

Looked up from germline, CDR1 is SGHVS and CDR2 is FNYEAQ. This CDR3 has 14 amino acids. V gave up 5 bases and J gave up 7 bases; unmatched junction bases: 10. Each CDR3 protein gets one entry after TCRdb re-called the reads with MiXCR. The repertoire consists of some 590,000 distinct CDR3 sequences, with 40% occurring once and the leading ten covering 48%. The chain is built from TRBV7-6 and TRBJ2-7, with TRBD2 identical over 8 bases. Source: cultured PBMCs, taken from culture after CMV antigen stimulation. The clonotype was recovered from a human donor in good health (CMV status not recorded). Some clones in this sample may be carry-over from other donors' samples. In DNA, the CDR3 is TGTGCCAGCAGCCGGTCAGCGGGAGTGTTTGAGCAGTACTTC. This sequence encodes CASSRSAGVFEQYF. Full variable domain (missing parts from reference TRBV7-6 and TRBJ2-7): GAGVSQSPRYKVTKRGQDVALRCDPISGHVSLYWYRQALGQGPEFLTYFNYEAQQDKSGLPNDRFSAERPEGSISTLTIQRTEQRDSAMYRCASSRSAGVFEQYFGPGTRLTVT.